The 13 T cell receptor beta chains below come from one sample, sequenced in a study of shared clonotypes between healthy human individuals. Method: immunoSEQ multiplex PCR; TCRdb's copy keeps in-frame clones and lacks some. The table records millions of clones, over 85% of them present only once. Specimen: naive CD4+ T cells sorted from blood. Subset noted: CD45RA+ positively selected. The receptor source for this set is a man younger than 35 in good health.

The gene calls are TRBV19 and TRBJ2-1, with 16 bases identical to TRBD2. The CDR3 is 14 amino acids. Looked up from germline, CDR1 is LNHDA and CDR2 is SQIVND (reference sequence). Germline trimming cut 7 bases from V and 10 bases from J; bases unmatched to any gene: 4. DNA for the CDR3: TGTGCCAGTACCCAGGGACTAGCGGGAGGGGAGCAGTTCTTC. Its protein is CASTQGLAGGEQFF.

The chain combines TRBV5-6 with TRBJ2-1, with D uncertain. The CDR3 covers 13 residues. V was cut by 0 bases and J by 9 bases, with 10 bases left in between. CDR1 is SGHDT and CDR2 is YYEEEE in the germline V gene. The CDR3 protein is CASSLGVTSEQFF. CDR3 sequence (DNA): TGTGCCAGCAGCTTGGGAGTGACCAGTGAGCAGTTCTTC. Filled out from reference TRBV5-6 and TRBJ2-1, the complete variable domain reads DAGVTQSPTHLIKTRGQQVTLRCSPKSGHDTVSWYQQALGQGPQFIFQYYEEEERQRGNFPDRFSGHQFPNYSSELNVNALLLGDSALYLCASSLGVTSEQFFGPGTRLTVL.

The CDR3 spells CASSKRGTARSSGNTIYF. In nucleotides, the CDR3 is TGTGCCAGCAGCAAGAGAGGGACAGCAAGAAGTAGTGGAAACACCATATATTTT. The genes are TRBV7-9 and TRBJ1-3; 7 bases fit TRBD1. After removal of 5 bases from V and 3 bases from J, the junction contained 16 bases not matched to a gene. The CDR3 covers 18 residues. Germline loops: CDR1 SEHNR, CDR2 FQNEAQ (reference sequence).

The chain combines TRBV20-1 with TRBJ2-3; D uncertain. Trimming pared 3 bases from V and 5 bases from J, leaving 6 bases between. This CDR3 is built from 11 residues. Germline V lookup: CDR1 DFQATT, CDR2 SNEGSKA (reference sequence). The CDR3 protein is CSASGLDTQYF. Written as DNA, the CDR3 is TGCAGTGCTAGCGGTCTAGATACGCAGTATTTT.

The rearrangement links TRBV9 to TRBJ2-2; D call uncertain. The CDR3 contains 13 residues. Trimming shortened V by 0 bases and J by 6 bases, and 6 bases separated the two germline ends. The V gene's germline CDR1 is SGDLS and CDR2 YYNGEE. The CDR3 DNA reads TGTGCCAGCAGCGTAGGCTCACCCGGGGAGCTGTTTTTT. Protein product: CASSVGSPGELFF.

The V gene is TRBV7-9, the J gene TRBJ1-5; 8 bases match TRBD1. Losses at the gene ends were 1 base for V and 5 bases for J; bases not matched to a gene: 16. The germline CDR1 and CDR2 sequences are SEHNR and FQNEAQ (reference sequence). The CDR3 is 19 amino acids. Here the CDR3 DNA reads TGTGCCAGCAGCTTAGTTTTAGGATTGGGCCAGGGGGCTTATCAGCCCCAGCATTTT. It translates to CASSLVLGLGQGAYQPQHF.

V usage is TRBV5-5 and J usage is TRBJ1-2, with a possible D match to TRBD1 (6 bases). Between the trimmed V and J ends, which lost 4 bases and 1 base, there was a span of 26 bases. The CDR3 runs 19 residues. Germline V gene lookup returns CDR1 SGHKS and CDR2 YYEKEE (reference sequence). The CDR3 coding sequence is TGTGCCAGCAGCGGAAGACTCGACAGGCCTCGATCCGTTAACTATGGCTACACCTTC. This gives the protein CASSGRLDRPRSVNYGYTF.

For the CDR3, the DNA is TGTGCCAGCAGTTTGACCGGGACTAACTACGAGCAGTACTTC. This encodes CASSLTGTNYEQYF. V usage is TRBV28 and J usage is TRBJ2-7; 7 positions match TRBD2. CDR3 length: 14 residues. V was clipped by 3 bases and J by 3 bases; unmatched bases: 5. From germline, CDR1 is MDHEN and CDR2 SYDVKM.

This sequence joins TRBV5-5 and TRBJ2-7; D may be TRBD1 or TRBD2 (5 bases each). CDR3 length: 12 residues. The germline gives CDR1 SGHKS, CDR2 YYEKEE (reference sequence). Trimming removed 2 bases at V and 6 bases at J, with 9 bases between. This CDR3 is CASSFGAPEQYF. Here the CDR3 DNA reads TGTGCCAGCAGCTTCGGGGCTCCCGAGCAGTACTTC.

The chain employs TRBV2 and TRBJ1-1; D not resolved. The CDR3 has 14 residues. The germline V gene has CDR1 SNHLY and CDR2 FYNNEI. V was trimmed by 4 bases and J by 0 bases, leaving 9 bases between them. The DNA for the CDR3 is TGTGCCAGCAGTGTTTGGGAGATGAACACTGAAGCTTTCTTT. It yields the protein CASSVWEMNTEAFF.

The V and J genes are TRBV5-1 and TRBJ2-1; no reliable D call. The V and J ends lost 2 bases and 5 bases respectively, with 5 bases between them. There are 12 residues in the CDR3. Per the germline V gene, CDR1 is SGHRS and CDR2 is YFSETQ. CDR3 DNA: TGCGCCAGCAGCTTTAATAACAATGAGCAGTTCTTC. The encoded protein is CASSFNNNEQFF.

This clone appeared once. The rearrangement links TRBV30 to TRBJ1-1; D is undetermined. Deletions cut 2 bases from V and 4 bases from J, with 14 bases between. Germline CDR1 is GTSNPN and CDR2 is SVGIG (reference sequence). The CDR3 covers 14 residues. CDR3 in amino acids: CAWSRLDLSTEAFF. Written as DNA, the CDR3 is TGTGCCTGGAGTCGATTGGACCTGAGCACTGAAGCTTTCTTT.

CDR3 sequence: CASSESTGGAPSLHF. The CDR3 DNA is TGTGCCAGCAGTGAATCCACAGGGGGCGCCCCCTCCCTCCACTTT. This chain links TRBV25-1 with TRBJ1-6; 9 nucleotides align to TRBD1. Germline V lookup: CDR1 MGHDK, CDR2 SYGVNS. V gave up 1 base and J gave up 14 bases; unmatched junction bases: 9. The CDR3 consists of 15 residues.